These 3 T cell receptor beta chains share one sample of origin, sequenced in a study of blood T cell repertoires in COVID-19. Sequenced by immunoSEQ multiplex PCR; TCRdb stores in-frame clones only, minus some. The table has more than 90,000 clones, around 86% seen once. Specimen: peripheral blood. The receptors derive from a man aged 40-50 years with acute or convalescent COVID-19.

This sequence joins TRBV3-1 (or the pseudogene TRBV3-2) and TRBJ2-1; TRBD2 agrees at 7 bases. The V gene end was trimmed by 2 bases and the J gene end by 2 bases; junction bases not matched to a gene: 21. CDR1 and CDR2 (germline): LGHDT, YNNKEL (reference sequence). This CDR3 is built from 21 residues. CDR3 region: CASSQSIYRRRGFGPYNEQFF. In nucleotides, the CDR3 is TGTGCCAGCAGCCAATCTATTTACAGGAGGCGGGGGTTCGGGCCCTACAATGAGCAGTTCTTC.

The CDR3 loop reads CASSRDGFNSPLHF. The CDR3 DNA follows: TGTGCCAGCAGCCGGGATGGGTTCAATTCACCCCTCCACTTT. This chain links TRBV6-4 with TRBJ1-6; no firm D call. V lost 6 bases to trimming and J lost 7 bases, with 13 bases between them. This CDR3 is 14 amino acids long. Germline V CDR1 and CDR2: MRHNA, SNTAGT.

The DNA for the CDR3 is TGTGCCATCAGTGAGTCGAAAACCGAGGGAAATTCACCCCTCCACTTT. It yields the protein CAISESKTEGNSPLHF. This chain joins TRBV10-3 and TRBJ1-6; D remains ambiguous. The germline gives CDR1 ENHRY, CDR2 SYGVKD. This CDR3 is built from 16 residues. The V end was cut by 0 bases, the J end by 7 bases, with 13 bases between.